The present entry profiles one T cell receptor beta chain with its context. The data originate from a study of blood T cell repertoires in COVID-19. Background on the study: Samples representing acute and convalescent COVID-19 were sourced from the United States, Italy and Spain. In each case, the material was cDNA or gDNA derived from T cells, B-cell-depleted T cells, or PBMCs.

Trimming removed 2 bases from V and 4 bases from J, with 11 bases in between. Germline CDR1 reads SGHTA; CDR2 reads FQGNSA. CDR3 length: 15 residues. Authors' processing steps: Cell counts per sample came from amplifying reference gene primers. Assay used: immunoSEQ multiplex PCR; TCRdb lists only in-frame clones, some missing. That table is the source of V, J and clone size, and D and trimming were worked out from the DNA. This table holds tens of thousands of clones, about nine tenths found once. The material sequenced was peripheral blood. The rearrangement uses TRBV7-2 and TRBJ1-4; perhaps TRBD1 as D (6 bases). This clonotype was obtained from a man in his fifties or sixties with active COVID-19. The CDR3 DNA reads as TGTGCCAGCAGCTTACAGACAGGATTTAATGAAAAACTGTTTTTT. It specifies CASSLQTGFNEKLFF.